The next 30 T cell receptor beta chains were all read from a single sample in a study of T cells in Graves' hyperthyroidism and ophthalmopathy. Authors of the study amplified TCR beta CDR3 regions from RNA transcripts. The primer set for the first-round RT-PCR of the TCR CDR3 was HTBI. TCRdb re-called the multiplex PCR reads with MiXCR, one entry per CDR3 protein. The data hold a few hundred thousand distinct CDR3 sequences, with approximately 15% observed a single time. Material for sequencing was blood. The receptors were sampled from a woman younger than 30 with Graves' hyperthyroidism.

Note on this clonotype: Just one base apart from a much larger clone, this may be a read error. The V and J genes are TRBV9 and TRBJ1-6, with 8 nucleotides matching TRBD1. Looked up from germline, CDR1 is SGDLS and CDR2 is YYNGEE. This CDR3 spans 14 amino acids. The CDR3 reads CASSLGQGPSPFHF. The CDR3 DNA reads TGTGCCAGCAGCTTAGGACAGGGTCCTTCACCCTTCCACTTT.

The chain couples TRBV19 to TRBJ1-1; no clear D gene. Looked up from germline, CDR1 is LNHDA and CDR2 is SQIVND (reference sequence). V lost 6 bases, J lost 11 bases, and 31 bases lay in between. The CDR3 has 17 residues. The CDR3 DNA sequence: TGTGCCAGTAGGAGGTTTGGAGTAGAGGAACTAGGAAAGGAGGCTTTCTTT. The encoded protein is CASRRFGVEELGKEAFF.

This clonotype has a count of ten or more. This sequence joins TRBV13 and TRBJ2-5; TRBD2 aligns across 13 bases. The V segment lost 5 bases and the J segment 5 bases; nucleotides outside the gene matches: 8. Germline V gene data show CDR1 as PRHDT and CDR2 as FYEKMQ (reference sequence). This CDR3 region has 16 residues. The CDR3 DNA is TGTGCCAGCAGCCTACTCGGGACTAGCGGGATTGAGACCCAGTACTTC. Translated: CASSLLGTSGIETQYF.

This clonotype showed up just a few times. The gene calls are TRBV20-1 and TRBJ2-5; 12 nucleotides match TRBD2. The V gene end was trimmed by 5 bases and the J gene end by 7 bases; junction bases not matched to a gene: 11. The length of the CDR3 is 15 residues. CDR1 and CDR2 (germline): DFQATT, SNEGSKA (reference sequence). CDR3 amino acids: CSAHDLAGGVGTQYF. The DNA for the CDR3 is TGCAGTGCTCACGACCTAGCGGGGGGGGTCGGGACCCAGTACTTC.

The chain employs TRBV20-1 and TRBJ2-1, with 11 bases lining up with TRBD2. Looked up from germline, CDR1 is DFQATT and CDR2 is SNEGSKA (reference sequence). This CDR3 is 16 amino acids long. V shed 3 bases and J 0 bases; nucleotides not matched to a gene: 4. The CDR3 DNA reads as TGCAGTGCTAGCTTCGGACTAGCGGGCTCCTACAATGAGCAGTTCTTC. It is translated as CSASFGLAGSYNEQFF.

On this clonotype itself: This may be a read error, as it is one base from a much larger clone. V usage is TRBV7-8 and J usage is TRBJ1-2; D may be TRBD1 (6 bases). Trimming left V 2 bases short and J 5 bases short, with 21 bases between. CDR3 length: 17 amino acids. The germline V gene has CDR1 SGHVS and CDR2 FQNEAQ. CDR3 in amino acids: CASSLQEVGGPWYGYTF. The CDR3 DNA is TGTGCCAGCAGCTTACAGGAGGTGGGGGGCCCCTGGTATGGCTACACCTTC.

This clonotype was detected a few times. The chain couples TRBV27 to TRBJ2-5; 7 bases agree with TRBD1. CDR1 MNHEY and CDR2 SMNVEV come from the germline V gene (reference sequence). The CDR3 has 15 residues. V was pared by 7 bases and J by 3 bases, with 11 bases of the junction left unmatched. In nucleotides, the CDR3 is TGTGCCAGCAAGAAACAGGGGACAGTAGAAGAGACCCAGTACTTC. This codes for CASKKQGTVEETQYF.

This clonotype was recorded at least ten times. The chain combines TRBV7-8 with TRBJ2-2; 11 positions agree with TRBD2. Germline-derived CDR1 and CDR2 are SGHVS and FQNEAQ. With 5 bases clipped from V and 1 base from J, the junction kept 9 bases outside the gene matches. This CDR3 is built from 18 residues. The CDR3 region is CASSHRQGTSGNTGELFF. In DNA form, the CDR3 reads TGTGCCAGCAGCCACCGACAAGGGACTAGCGGGAACACCGGGGAGCTGTTTTTT.

The chain joins TRBV19 to TRBJ1-1; TRBD1 matches at 9 bases. The CDR3 extends over 11 amino acids. The ends lost 11 bases at V and 10 bases at J; junction bases unmatched: 8. CDR1 is LNHDA and CDR2 is SQIVND in the germline V gene (reference sequence). Here the CDR3 reads CAAGTGSLAFF. In DNA, the CDR3 is TGTGCCGCGGGGACAGGGTCCCTAGCTTTCTTT.

This clonotype has more than one count but fewer than ten. The genes are TRBV10-3 and TRBJ2-1, with TRBD2 matching 12 bases. CDR1 is ENHRY and CDR2 is SYGVKD in the germline V gene. The CDR3 has 16 amino acids. With 5 bases clipped from V and 5 bases from J, the junction kept 7 bases outside the gene matches. CDR3 nucleotide sequence: TGTGCCATCAGTCCCGGACTAGCGGGGAACCACAATGAGCAGTTCTTC. Its translation is CAISPGLAGNHNEQFF.

This clonotype was counted at least ten times. The rearrangement uses TRBV27 and TRBJ2-3, with 10 bases lining up with TRBD2. CDR1 is MNHEY and CDR2 is SMNVEV in the germline V gene (reference sequence). V dropped 0 bases and J dropped 2; count of bases not matched to a gene: 11. The CDR3 extends over 19 amino acids. The CDR3 spells CASSLSQRVLAGTTDTQYF. The CDR3 DNA is TGTGCCAGCAGTTTATCTCAGAGGGTACTAGCGGGAACCACAGATACGCAGTATTTT.

The chain uses TRBV7-9 and TRBJ2-2; possible D gene TRBD1, 6 bases. Germline CDR1 and CDR2: SEHNR and FQNEAQ (reference sequence). With 4 bases removed from V and 7 bases from J, the gap between germline ends came to 19 bases. The CDR3 contains 16 residues. The CDR3 region has the DNA TGTGCCAGCAGCTCGGGACAAATAGGGGAGATCGGGGAGCTGTTTTTT. The encoded protein is CASSSGQIGEIGELFF.

This clonotype was found many times. The rearrangement joins TRBV20-1 to TRBJ2-7; TRBD1 agrees at 9 bases. Germline V lookup: CDR1 DFQATT, CDR2 SNEGSKA (reference sequence). The CDR3 is made up of 14 amino acids. V shed 4 bases, J shed 5 bases, and the junction held 9 bases outside the gene matches. CDR3 nucleotides: TGCAGTGCTATCCTGGGGACAGGGAAGGACGAGCAGTACTTC. Its protein product is CSAILGTGKDEQYF.

The table lists this clonotype with a few counts. The rearrangement links TRBV7-9 to TRBJ2-7, with a weak D call TRBD2 (6 bases). Germline CDR1 is SEHNR and CDR2 is FQNEAQ (reference sequence). The CDR3 is 14 residues long. Trimming removed 2 bases from V and 3 bases from J, with 11 bases in between. CDR3 in DNA: TGTGCCAGCAGCTTAAGATGGGGGGACTACGAGCAGTACTTC. This codes for CASSLRWGDYEQYF.

There are many counts of this clonotype. This chain links TRBV3-1 with TRBJ2-3; D possibly corresponds to TRBD2 (6 bases). This CDR3 has 18 amino acids. CDR1 and CDR2 from the germline V gene are LGHDT and YNNKEL (reference sequence). V was shortened by 1 base and J by 1 base, with 18 bases between the two germline ends. The DNA of the CDR3 is TGTGCCAGCAGCCAAGTGGTCTCCGGGAGCGTTGGCACAGATACGCAGTATTTT. This encodes CASSQVVSGSVGTDTQYF.

This clonotype occurred a few times. The V call is TRBV13, the J call TRBJ2-2, with D perhaps assigned TRBD1 or TRBD2 (6 bases each). Trimming stripped 2 bases from V and 7 bases from J, with 17 bases between. The CDR3 length is 16 residues. The germline V gene encodes CDR1 PRHDT and CDR2 FYEKMQ (reference sequence). The CDR3 DNA is TGTGCCAGCAGCTTAAAACGGGGGCCAACAATCGGGGAGCTGTTTTTT. It yields the protein CASSLKRGPTIGELFF.

The table lists this clonotype with many counts. The chain carries TRBV24-1 and TRBJ1-2; D is unresolved. CDR1 is KGHDR, CDR2 SFDVKD, per germline. This CDR3 spans 13 amino acids. V was cut by 4 bases and J by 4 bases, with 9 bases left in between. The CDR3 sequence is CATSDSIGYGYTF. The CDR3 coding sequence is TGTGCCACCAGTGACAGTATTGGCTATGGCTACACCTTC.

This clonotype has more than one count but fewer than ten. The chain uses TRBV5-1 and TRBJ1-4, with 8 bases matching TRBD1. Germline CDR1 is SGHRS and CDR2 is YFSETQ. The CDR3 has 15 residues. V dropped 3 bases and J dropped 3; count of bases not matched to a gene: 4. The CDR3 DNA reads TGCGCCAGCAGCTATCAGGGGGCGTCTAATGAAAAACTGTTTTTT. Amino acids: CASSYQGASNEKLFF.

In its sample, this clonotype was seen many times. The chain carries TRBV20-1 and TRBJ1-5, with a weak D call TRBD1 (6 bases). Per the germline V gene, CDR1 is DFQATT and CDR2 is SNEGSKA (reference sequence). The length of the CDR3 is 15 residues. The V end lost 1 base, the J end lost 4 bases, and 14 bases lay between the germline ends. CDR3 residues: CSARVGAGANQPQHF. The CDR3 DNA sequence: TGCAGTGCTAGAGTAGGGGCAGGGGCGAATCAGCCCCAGCATTTT.

In its sample, this clonotype was seen a few times. The chain recombines TRBV28 with TRBJ2-7, with D tentatively TRBD2 (5 bases). The V and J ends lost 8 bases and 0 bases respectively, with 11 bases between them. CDR1 is MDHEN, CDR2 SYDVKM, per germline. The CDR3 contains 13 residues. The chain's CDR3 is CASAGSISYEQYF. The CDR3 DNA reads as TGTGCCAGCGCGGGTTCAATCTCCTACGAGCAGTACTTC. Full variable domain (outside the CDR3, taken from reference TRBV28 and TRBJ2-7): DVKVTQSSRYLVKRTGEKVFLECVQDMDHENMFWYRQDPGLGLRLIYFSYDVKMKEKGDIPEGYSVSREKKERFSLILESASTNQTSMYLCASAGSISYEQYFGPGTRLTVT.

This clonotype has ten or more counts. This chain connects TRBV2 to TRBJ2-5; TRBD1 agrees at 12 bases. The CDR3 is 13 residues long. The V and J ends lost 6 bases and 10 bases, in that order; junction bases with no gene match: 6. CDR1 is SNHLY and CDR2 is FYNNEI in the germline V gene. The CDR3 nucleotides are TGTGCCAGCAGACCGGGACAGGGGGCACACCAGTACTTC. Its protein is CASRPGQGAHQYF.

Of note for this clonotype: A much larger clone sits a single nucleotide away, making a read error possible. The chain carries TRBV6-2 or TRBV6-3 and TRBJ2-7, with 8 bases fitting TRBD1. The CDR3 spans 14 residues. CDR1 is MNHEY, CDR2 SVGEGT, per germline. V lost 7 bases, J lost 3 bases, and 8 bases stayed unmatched. CDR3 nucleotide sequence: TGTGCCAGCAATCAACCCGGGACAGGCTACGAGCAGTACTTC. This sequence encodes CASNQPGTGYEQYF.

This clonotype was seen more than once but under ten times. The chain combines TRBV2 with TRBJ1-5; D is perhaps TRBD1 (5 bases). V gave up 7 bases and J gave up 6 bases, with 19 bases separating them. CDR3 length equals 15 residues. CDR1 SNHLY and CDR2 FYNNEI come from the germline V gene. CDR3 sequence: CASNRDSATRQPQHF. The DNA for the CDR3 is TGTGCCAGCAATCGGGACTCGGCAACACGTCAGCCCCAGCATTTT.

Notes on this clonotype: A much bigger clone sits one base away, suggesting this may be a read error. The rearrangement joins TRBV18 to TRBJ1-1, with a possible D match to TRBD1 (5 bases). Germline CDR1 and CDR2: KGHSH and LQKENI. This CDR3 is 14 amino acids long. CDR3 coding DNA: TGTACCAGCTCGCTGAAGGGGTGGGACACTGAAGCTTTCTTT. This translates into CTSSLKGWDTEAFF.

This clonotype was observed at least ten times. The rearrangement links TRBV14 to TRBJ2-1, with D uncertain. CDR3 length equals 14 residues. Trimming shortened V by 1 base and J by 7 bases, and 11 bases separated the two germline ends. Germline CDR1 SGHDN, CDR2 FVKESK. In DNA form, the CDR3 reads TGTGCCAGCAGCCAAGTGGGAACTACTAATGAGCAGTTCTTC. Translation: CASSQVGTTNEQFF.

A few counts support this clonotype. This chain joins TRBV5-1 and TRBJ2-5; no firm D call. V was clipped by 1 base and J by 2 bases, with 12 bases between them. Germline assignment: CDR1 SGHRS and CDR2 YFSETQ. CDR3 length equals 15 residues. CDR3 bases: TGCGCCAGCAGCTTGTTTCCTATGAAGCAAGAGACCCAGTACTTC. Its protein is CASSLFPMKQETQYF.

This clonotype was seen more than once but under ten times. The chain recombines TRBV12-3 or TRBV12-4 with TRBJ2-2, with TRBD1 as a possible D gene (6 bases). V lost 8 bases and J lost 7, with 11 bases in between. This CDR3 is built from 12 residues. The CDR3 sequence is CASRTGNGELFF. The CDR3 DNA sequence: TGTGCCAGCCGCACAGGGAACGGGGAGCTGTTTTTT.

This clonotype was seen repeatedly, ten times or more. The chain couples TRBV20-1 to TRBJ1-1; D may be TRBD1 (5 bases). V was trimmed by 1 base and J by 5 bases, leaving 17 bases between them. CDR1 is DFQATT, CDR2 SNEGSKA, per germline (reference sequence). The CDR3 runs to 15 residues. CDR3 DNA sequence: TGCAGTGCTAGAGTCCACGTCGGGGCTGGGACTGAAGCTTTCTTT. Its protein product is CSARVHVGAGTEAFF.

The rearrangement links TRBV7-2 to TRBJ2-1; TRBD2 agrees at 9 bases. CDR1 and CDR2 (germline): SGHTA, FQGNSA. This CDR3 is 16 amino acids long. The J segment lost 1 base and the V segment lost 4 bases, leaving 5 bases of the junction unmatched. CDR3 sequence (DNA): TGTGCCAGCAGCTCGCTAGCGGGAAGATCCTACAATGAGCAGTTCTTC. Translating gives CASSSLAGRSYNEQFF.

There are many counts of this clonotype. The rearrangement uses TRBV10-3 and TRBJ2-1; tentative D call: TRBD2 (6 bases). Per the germline V gene, CDR1 is ENHRY and CDR2 is SYGVKD. Trimming removed 2 bases from V and 3 bases from J, with 14 bases in between. The CDR3 contains 16 residues. The CDR3 DNA is TGTGCCATCAGTGAGACAACCGGGACTTACTACAATGAGCAGTTCTTC. Protein sequence: CAISETTGTYYNEQFF.